This T cell receptor (beta chain) was recorded in a study of T cells in localized non-small cell lung cancer. Study findings and constraints: It was uninvolved adjacent lung that showed the highest T cell clonality, exceeding tumor.

The V and J ends lost 5 bases and 2 bases, in that order; junction bases with no gene match: 6. Germline V gene data show CDR1 as SGHVS and CDR2 as FQNEAQ. The CDR3 length is 17 residues. With regard to this clone: Its antigen is unknown.

Sequenced by immunoSEQ multiplex PCR; TCRdb stores in-frame clones only, minus some. This table has around 30,000 clones, around nine tenths appearing once. The sequence was obtained from a female donor older than 55 with stage III squamous cell lung carcinoma. This rearrangement joins TRBV7-8 to TRBJ2-6; 10 bases are a match to TRBD1. The specimen comprised peripheral blood, sampled before any cancer treatment. The CDR3, as DNA: TGTGCCAGCAGCAGGGGACAGGGGACGGCTGGGGCCAACGTCCTGACTTTC. It encodes CASSRGQGTAGANVLTF.